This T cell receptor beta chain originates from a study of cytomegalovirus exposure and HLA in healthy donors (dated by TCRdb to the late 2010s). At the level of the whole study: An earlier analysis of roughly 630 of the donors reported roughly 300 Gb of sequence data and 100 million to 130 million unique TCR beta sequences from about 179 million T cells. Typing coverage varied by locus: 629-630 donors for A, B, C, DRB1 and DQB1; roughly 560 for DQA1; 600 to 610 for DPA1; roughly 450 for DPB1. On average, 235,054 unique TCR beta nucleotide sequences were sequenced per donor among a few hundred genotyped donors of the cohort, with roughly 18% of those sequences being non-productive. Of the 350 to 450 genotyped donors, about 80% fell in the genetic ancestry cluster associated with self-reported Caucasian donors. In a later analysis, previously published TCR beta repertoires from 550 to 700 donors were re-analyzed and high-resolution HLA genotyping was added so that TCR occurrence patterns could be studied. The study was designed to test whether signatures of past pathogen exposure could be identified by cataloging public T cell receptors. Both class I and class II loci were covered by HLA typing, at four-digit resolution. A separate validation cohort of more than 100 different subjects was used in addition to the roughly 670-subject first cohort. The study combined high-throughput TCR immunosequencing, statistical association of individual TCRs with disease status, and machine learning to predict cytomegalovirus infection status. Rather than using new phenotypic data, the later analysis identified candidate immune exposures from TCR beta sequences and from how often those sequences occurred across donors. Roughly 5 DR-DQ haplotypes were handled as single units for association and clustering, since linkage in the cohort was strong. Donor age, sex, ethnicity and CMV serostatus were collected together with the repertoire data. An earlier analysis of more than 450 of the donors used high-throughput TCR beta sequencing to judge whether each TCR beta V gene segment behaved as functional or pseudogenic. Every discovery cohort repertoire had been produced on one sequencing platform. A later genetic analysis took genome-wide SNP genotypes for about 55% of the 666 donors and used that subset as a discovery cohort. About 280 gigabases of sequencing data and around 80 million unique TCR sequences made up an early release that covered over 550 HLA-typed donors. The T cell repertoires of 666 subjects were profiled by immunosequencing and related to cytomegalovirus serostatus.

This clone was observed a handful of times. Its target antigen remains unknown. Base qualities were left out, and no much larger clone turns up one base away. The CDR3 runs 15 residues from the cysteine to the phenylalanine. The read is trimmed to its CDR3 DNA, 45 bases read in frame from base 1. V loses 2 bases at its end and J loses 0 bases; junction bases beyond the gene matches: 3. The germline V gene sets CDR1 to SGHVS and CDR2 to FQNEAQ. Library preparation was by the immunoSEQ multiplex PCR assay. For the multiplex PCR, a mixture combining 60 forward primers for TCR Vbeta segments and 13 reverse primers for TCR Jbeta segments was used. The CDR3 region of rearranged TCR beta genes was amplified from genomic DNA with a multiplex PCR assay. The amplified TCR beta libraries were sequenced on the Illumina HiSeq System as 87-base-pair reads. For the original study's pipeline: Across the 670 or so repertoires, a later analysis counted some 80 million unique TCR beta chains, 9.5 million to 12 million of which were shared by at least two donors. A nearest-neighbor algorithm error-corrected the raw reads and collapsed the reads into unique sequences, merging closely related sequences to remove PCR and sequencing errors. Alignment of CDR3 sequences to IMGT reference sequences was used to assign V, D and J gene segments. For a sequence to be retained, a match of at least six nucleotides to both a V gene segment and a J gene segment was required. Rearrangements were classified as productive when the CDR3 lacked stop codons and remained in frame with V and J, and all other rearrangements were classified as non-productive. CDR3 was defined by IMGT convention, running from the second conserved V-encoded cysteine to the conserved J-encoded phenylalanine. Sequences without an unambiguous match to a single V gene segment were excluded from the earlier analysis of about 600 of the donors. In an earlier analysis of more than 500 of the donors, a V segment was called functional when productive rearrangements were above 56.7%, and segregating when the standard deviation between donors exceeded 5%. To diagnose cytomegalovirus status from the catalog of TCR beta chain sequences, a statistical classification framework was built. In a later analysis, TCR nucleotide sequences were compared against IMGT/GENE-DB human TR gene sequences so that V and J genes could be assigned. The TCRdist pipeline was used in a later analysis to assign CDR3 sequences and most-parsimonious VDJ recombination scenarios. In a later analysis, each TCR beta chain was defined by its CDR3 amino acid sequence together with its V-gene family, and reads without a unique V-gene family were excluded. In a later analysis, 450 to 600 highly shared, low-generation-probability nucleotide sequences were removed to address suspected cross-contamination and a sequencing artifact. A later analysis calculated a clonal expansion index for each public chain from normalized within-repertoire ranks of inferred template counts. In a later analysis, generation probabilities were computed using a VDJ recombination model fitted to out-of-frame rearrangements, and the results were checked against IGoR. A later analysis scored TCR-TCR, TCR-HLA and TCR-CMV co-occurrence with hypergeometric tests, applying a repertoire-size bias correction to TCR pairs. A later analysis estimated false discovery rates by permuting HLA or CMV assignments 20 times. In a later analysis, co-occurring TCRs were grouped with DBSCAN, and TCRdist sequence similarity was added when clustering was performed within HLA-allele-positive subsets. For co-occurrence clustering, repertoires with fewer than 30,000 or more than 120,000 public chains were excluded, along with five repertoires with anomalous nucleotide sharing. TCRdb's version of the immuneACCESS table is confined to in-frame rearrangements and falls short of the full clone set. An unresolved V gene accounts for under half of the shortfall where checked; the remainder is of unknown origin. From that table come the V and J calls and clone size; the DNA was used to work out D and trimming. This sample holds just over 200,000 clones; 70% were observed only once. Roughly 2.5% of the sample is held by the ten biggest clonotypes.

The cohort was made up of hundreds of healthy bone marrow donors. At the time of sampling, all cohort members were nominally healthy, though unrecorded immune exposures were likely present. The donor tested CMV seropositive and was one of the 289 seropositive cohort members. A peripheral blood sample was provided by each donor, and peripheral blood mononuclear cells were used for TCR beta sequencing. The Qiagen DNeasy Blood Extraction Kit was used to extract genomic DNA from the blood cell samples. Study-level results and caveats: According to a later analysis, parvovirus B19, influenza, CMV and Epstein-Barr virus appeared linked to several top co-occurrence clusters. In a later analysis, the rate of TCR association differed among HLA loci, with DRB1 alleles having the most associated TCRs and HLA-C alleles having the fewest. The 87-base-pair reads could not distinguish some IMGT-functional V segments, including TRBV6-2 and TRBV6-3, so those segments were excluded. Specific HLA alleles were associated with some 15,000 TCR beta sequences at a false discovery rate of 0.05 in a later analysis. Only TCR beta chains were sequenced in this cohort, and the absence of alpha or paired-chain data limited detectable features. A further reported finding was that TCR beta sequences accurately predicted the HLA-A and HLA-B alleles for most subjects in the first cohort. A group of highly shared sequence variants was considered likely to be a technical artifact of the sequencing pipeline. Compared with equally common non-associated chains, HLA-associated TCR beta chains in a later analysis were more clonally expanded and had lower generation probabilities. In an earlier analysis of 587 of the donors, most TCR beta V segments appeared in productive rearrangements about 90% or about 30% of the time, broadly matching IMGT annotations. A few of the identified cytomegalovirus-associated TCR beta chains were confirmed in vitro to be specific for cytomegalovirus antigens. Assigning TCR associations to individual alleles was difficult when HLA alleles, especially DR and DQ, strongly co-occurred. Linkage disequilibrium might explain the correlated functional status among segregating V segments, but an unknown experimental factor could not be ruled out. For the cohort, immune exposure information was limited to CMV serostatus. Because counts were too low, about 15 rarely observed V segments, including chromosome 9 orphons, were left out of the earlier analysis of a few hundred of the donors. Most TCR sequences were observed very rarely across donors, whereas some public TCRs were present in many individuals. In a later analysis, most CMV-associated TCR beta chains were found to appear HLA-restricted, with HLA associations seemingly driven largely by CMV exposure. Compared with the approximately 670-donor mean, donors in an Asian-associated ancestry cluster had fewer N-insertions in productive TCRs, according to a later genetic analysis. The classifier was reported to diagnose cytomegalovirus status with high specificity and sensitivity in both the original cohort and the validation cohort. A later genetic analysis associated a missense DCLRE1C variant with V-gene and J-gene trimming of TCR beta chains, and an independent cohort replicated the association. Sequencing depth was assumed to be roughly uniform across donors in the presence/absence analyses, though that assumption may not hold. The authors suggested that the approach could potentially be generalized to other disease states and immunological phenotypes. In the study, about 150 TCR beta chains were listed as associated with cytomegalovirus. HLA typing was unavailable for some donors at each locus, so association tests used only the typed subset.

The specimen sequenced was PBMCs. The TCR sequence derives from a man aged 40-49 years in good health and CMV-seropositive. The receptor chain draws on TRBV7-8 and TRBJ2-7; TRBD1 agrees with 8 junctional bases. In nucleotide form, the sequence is TGTGCCAGCAGCTTATGGACAGGGAGCTCCTACGAGCAGTACTTC. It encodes CASSLWTGSSYEQYF.